Listed below are T cell receptor beta chains from one sample, sequenced in a study of cytomegalovirus exposure and HLA in healthy donors. Produced via immunoSEQ multiplex PCR; TCRdb's table is partial and in-frame only. The sample carries about 120,000 clones, 88% recorded once. Material: PBMCs. The receptors here all came from a woman in her late teens or twenties in good health and CMV-seropositive. The CDR3 runs from the conserved cysteine through the conserved F or W. The D gene is left open where the match is weak. Clone size is given for some rows only: seen once, a few or many times, or a class if the clone is expanded.

J gene | D gene | V gene | clone size | CDR3 protein | CDR3 DNA
TRBJ2-1 | - | TRBV4-2 | - | CASSLGGNEQFF | TGTGCCAGCAGCCTGGGGGGCAATGAGCAGTTCTTC
TRBJ1-3 | - | TRBV25-1 | - | CASSEWGGYSGNTIYF | TGTGCCAGCAGTGAATGGGGCGGATACTCTGGAAACACCATATATTTT
TRBJ1-6 | - | TRBV10-1 | - | CATLNSPLHF | TGCGCCACCTTAAATTCACCCCTCCACTTT
TRBJ1-1 | - | TRBV7-9 | - | CASSFKRGATTEAFF | TGTGCCAGCAGCTTTAAAAGGGGCGCGACCACTGAAGCTTTCTTT
TRBJ2-1 | TRBD2 | TRBV7-3 | - | CASSSSGSGGNEQFF | TGTGCCAGCAGTTCCTCGGGTAGCGGGGGTAATGAGCAGTTCTTC
TRBJ2-2 | TRBD1 | TRBV9 | - | CASSAPGQGAGGELFF | TGTGCCAGCAGCGCTCCGGGACAGGGGGCAGGCGGGGAGCTGTTTTTT
TRBJ2-7 | - | TRBV11-2 | once | CASSTLDSYEQYF | TGTGCCAGCAGCACCCTGGACAGCTACGAGCAGTACTTC
TRBJ2-3 | - | TRBV19 | - | CASLSRSETQYF | TGTGCCAGCCTGAGTAGGTCGGAGACGCAGTATTTT
TRBJ2-1 | TRBD2 | TRBV30 | - | CAWSVHVRGSGIYNEQFF | TGTGCCTGGAGTGTACATGTTCGGGGCAGCGGGATATACAATGAGCAGTTCTTC
TRBJ1-2 | - | TRBV27 | - | CASSGLPTRERGYTF | TGTGCCAGCAGTGGGCTCCCAACACGGGAGAGGGGCTACACCTTC
TRBJ2-1 | - | TRBV7-9 | few | CASSSTPQGLNNEQFF | TGTGCCAGCAGCTCGACCCCCCAGGGGCTCAACAATGAGCAGTTCTTC
TRBJ2-7 | - | TRBV2 | - | CASRGAVTYEQYF | TGTGCCAGCAGAGGGGCGGTAACCTACGAGCAGTACTTC
TRBJ1-2 | TRBD1 | TRBV19 | - | CASSRGQGAYGYTF | TGTGCCAGTAGTAGGGGACAGGGGGCCTATGGCTACACCTTC
TRBJ1-4 | TRBD1 | TRBV30 | - | CAWSVDRVKEKLFF | TGTGCCTGGAGTGTAGACAGGGTAAAGGAAAAACTGTTTTTT
TRBJ1-2 | TRBD1 | TRBV9 | few | CASSAINRGLGGYTF | TGTGCCAGCAGCGCCATAAACAGGGGGCTGGGTGGCTACACCTTC
TRBJ2-7 | TRBD1 | TRBV15 | - | CATSSFQGAYEQYF | TGTGCCACCAGCAGTTTTCAGGGGGCCTACGAGCAGTACTTC
TRBJ2-2 | TRBD2 | TRBV5-4 | - | CASSFSGGITGELFF | TGTGCCAGCAGCTTTAGCGGGGGGATCACCGGGGAGCTGTTTTTT
TRBJ2-3 | - | TRBV11-1 | - | CASSLERYTDTQYF | TGTGCCAGCAGCTTAGAGCGGTACACAGATACGCAGTATTTT
TRBJ1-5 | - | TRBV7-9 | - | CASSIGTGIANQPQHF | TGTGCCAGCAGCATAGGGACGGGGATAGCAAATCAGCCCCAGCATTTT
TRBJ2-1 | TRBD2 | TRBV5-1 | - | CASSLVASGNEQFF | TGCGCCAGCAGCTTGGTCGCTAGCGGTAATGAGCAGTTCTTC
TRBJ1-6 | - | TRBV6-1 | - | CASSEASSPLHF | TGTGCCAGCAGTGAAGCTAGTTCACCCCTCCACTTT
TRBJ1-2 | TRBD1 | TRBV6-5 | - | CASSTGQVRIYGYTF | TGTGCCAGCAGTACCGGACAGGTGCGGATCTATGGCTACACCTTC
TRBJ2-1 | TRBD2 | TRBV9 | - | CASSAQREFEQFF | TGTGCCAGCAGCGCGCAGCGGGAGTTTGAGCAGTTCTTC